Shown below are 9 T cell receptor beta chains from a single sample sequenced in a study of post-analysis software for immune sequencing data. Unique molecular identifiers were present in the TCR beta cDNA libraries. MiXCR was run by TCRdb on the PCR reads, yielding one entry per CDR3 protein. The repertoire holds roughly 800,000 distinct CDR3 sequences, with just under 30% as singletons. Overall study results and limits: The study found TRBV5-6, TRBV5-1 and TRBV20-1 among four to six TRBV segments more frequent in patients than controls.

These TCRs are of unknown antigen specificity. Sequences were obtained from blood. All receptors derive from a girl between 10 and 17 years old with multiple sclerosis.

The V gene is TRBV6-4, the J gene TRBJ2-3; 8 bases are a match to TRBD2. Germline CDR1 reads MRHNA; CDR2 reads SNTAGT. With 6 bases clipped from V and 3 bases from J, the junction kept 5 bases outside the gene matches. This CDR3 has 14 residues. This chain's CDR3 is CASSETSVTDTQYF. CDR3 coding DNA: TGTGCCAGCAGCGAGACTAGCGTGACAGATACGCAGTATTTT.

This clonotype has more than one count but fewer than ten. The chain recombines TRBV10-3 with TRBJ2-5; D unclear. The CDR3 runs 14 residues. CDR1 is ENHRY and CDR2 is SYGVKD in the germline V gene. The V gene lost 0 bases and the J gene lost 2 bases, with 7 bases spanning the gap. As DNA, the CDR3 is TGTGCCATCAGTGAGTCCAAGGAACAAGAGACCCAGTACTTC. It is translated as CAISESKEQETQYF.

In its sample, this clonotype was seen a few times. J is TRBJ2-7 and V is TRBV6-2 or TRBV6-3; TRBD2 matches 10 bases. Germline V gene data show CDR1 as MNHEY and CDR2 as SVGEGT. J was trimmed by 7 bases and V by 7 bases; bases with no gene match: 22. The CDR3 sequence is 18 residues long. CDR3 DNA: TGTGCCAGCACTCCCATCCTGCGGCCTAGCGGGAGTTTTGAGGAGCAGTACTTC. Translation: CASTPILRPSGSFEEQYF.

This rearrangement joins TRBV28 to TRBJ2-3; no clear D gene. From germline, CDR1 is MDHEN and CDR2 SYDVKM. V lost 3 bases to trimming and J lost 10 bases, with 14 bases between them. The CDR3 loop spans 13 amino acids. The CDR3 bases are TGTGCCAGCAGTTTCTCGCGGTACGGTGCGCAGTATTTT. Encoded protein: CASSFSRYGAQYF.

V usage is TRBV28 and J usage is TRBJ2-7; D remains unclear. The CDR3 is 13 residues long. Germline CDR1 and CDR2: MDHEN and SYDVKM. Trimming took 8 bases from V and 2 from J, leaving 13 bases between them. CDR3 nucleotides: TGTGCCAGCGTCGGGCCAGACCCCTACGAGCAGTACTTC. It yields the protein CASVGPDPYEQYF.

This clonotype came up a few times. The V gene is TRBV12-3 or TRBV12-4, the J gene TRBJ2-2; 12 bases are a match to TRBD1. V trimming: 4 bases; J trimming: 7 bases; junction bases outside the gene matches: 7. This CDR3 has 16 amino acids. In nucleotides, the CDR3 is TGTGCCAGCAGTTCGCGGGGACAGGGGGCTGGCGGGGAGCTGTTTTTT. Translated, it gives CASSSRGQGAGGELFF.

This clonotype was detected only once. The chain couples TRBV6-6 to TRBJ1-1, with unresolved D. V was shortened by 0 bases and J by 6 bases, with 11 bases between the two germline ends. CDR3 length: 14 residues. The germline V gene encodes CDR1 MNHNY and CDR2 SVGAGI (reference sequence). Written as DNA, the CDR3 is TGTGCCAGCAGTTACTCGGCGGGTTTGGCTGAAGCTTTCTTT. Amino acids: CASSYSAGLAEAFF.

The rearrangement joins TRBV28 to TRBJ2-5; unclear D gene. The CDR3 totals 14 residues. The V gene lost 3 bases and the J gene lost 1 base, with 9 bases spanning the gap. From germline, CDR1 is MDHEN and CDR2 SYDVKM. Here the CDR3 DNA reads TGTGCCAGCAGTTTTCTGGGCATCCAAGAGACCCAGTACTTC. It encodes CASSFLGIQETQYF.

This clonotype was detected many times. The chain links TRBV3-1 to TRBJ2-7, with D uncertain. V dropped 1 base and J dropped 6 bases, with 10 bases sitting between them. This CDR3 spans 13 amino acids. Germline lookup yields CDR1 LGHDT and CDR2 YNNKEL (reference sequence). The CDR3 is CASSQVPEVEQYF. The CDR3, as DNA: TGTGCCAGCAGCCAAGTTCCAGAGGTCGAGCAGTACTTC.